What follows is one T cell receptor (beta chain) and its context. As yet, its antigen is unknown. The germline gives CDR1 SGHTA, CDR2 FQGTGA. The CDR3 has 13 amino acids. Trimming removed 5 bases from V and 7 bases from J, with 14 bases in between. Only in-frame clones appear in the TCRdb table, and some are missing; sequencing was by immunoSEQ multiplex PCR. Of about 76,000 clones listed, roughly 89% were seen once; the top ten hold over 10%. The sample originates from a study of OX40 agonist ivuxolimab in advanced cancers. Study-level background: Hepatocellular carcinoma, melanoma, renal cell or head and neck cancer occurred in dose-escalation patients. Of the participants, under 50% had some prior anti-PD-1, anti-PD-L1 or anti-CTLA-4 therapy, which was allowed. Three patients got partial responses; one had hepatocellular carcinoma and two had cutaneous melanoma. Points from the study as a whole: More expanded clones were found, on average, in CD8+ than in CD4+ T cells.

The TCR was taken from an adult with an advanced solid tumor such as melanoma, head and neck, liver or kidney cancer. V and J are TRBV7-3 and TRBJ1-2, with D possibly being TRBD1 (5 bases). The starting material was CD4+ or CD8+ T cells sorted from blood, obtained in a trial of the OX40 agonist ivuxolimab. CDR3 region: CASSAGTSAGYTF. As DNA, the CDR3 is TGTGCCAGCAGCGCAGGGACGAGCGCTGGCTACACCTTC.